These 27 T cell receptor beta chains originate from one sample sequenced in a study of shared clonotypes between healthy human individuals. Repertoires were generated with immunoSEQ multiplex PCR, while TCRdb's copy carries only in-frame clones and drops some. The table has 550,000 to 650,000 clones, 90% to 97% seen once. It was CD45RO-negative cells, positively selected for CCR7, that made up naive CD8 cells, with terminally differentiated effector memory CD45RA+ cells excluded. The sample taken for sequencing was naive CD8+ T cells sorted from blood. Receptor source: a woman under 40 in good health.

The genes are TRBV5-6 and TRBJ1-2, with 7 bases matching TRBD1. Germline V gene data show CDR1 as SGHDT and CDR2 as YYEEEE. V gave up 4 bases and J gave up 4 bases; unmatched junction bases: 4. The CDR3 is 13 residues long. The CDR3 coding sequence is TGTGCCAGCAGCCGAGGACAGGTCTATGGCTACACCTTC. It codes for CASSRGQVYGYTF.

The V gene is TRBV19, the J gene TRBJ1-1; 8 bases fit TRBD1. The CDR3 contains 18 residues. Germline trimming cut 6 bases from V and 0 bases from J; bases unmatched to any gene: 15. The germline V gene has CDR1 LNHDA and CDR2 SQIVND (reference sequence). The CDR3 DNA reads as TGTGCCAGTAGGCCCCCGGGACAGGCCATACCTATGAACACTGAAGCTTTCTTT. Its protein product is CASRPPGQAIPMNTEAFF.

This chain uses TRBV2 with TRBJ2-1; TRBD2 agrees at 9 bases. CDR3 length equals 14 residues. Germline CDR1 and CDR2: SNHLY and FYNNEI. V lost 5 bases to trimming and J lost 8 bases; unmatched junction nucleotides: 7. The CDR3 DNA follows: TGTGCCAGCAGTAGTAGCGGGAGAAAGGATGAGCAGTTCTTC. It specifies CASSSSGRKDEQFF.

The CDR3 nucleotides are TGTGCCAGTAGCCAAGCGGGAGAGATCACAGATACGCAGTATTTT. Residues: CASSQAGEITDTQYF. The chain carries TRBV19 and TRBJ2-3, with 8 bases lining up with TRBD2. With V trimmed by 6 bases and J by 2 bases, 7 bases remained unmatched. The CDR3 totals 15 residues. The germline V gene encodes CDR1 LNHDA and CDR2 SQIVND (reference sequence).

The genes are TRBV5-6 and TRBJ2-5, with D unclear. The last part of the DNA fits TRBJ2-7 better; the J call may be wrong. This CDR3 region has 14 residues. The germline gives CDR1 SGHDT, CDR2 YYEEEE. The CDR3 nucleotides are TGTGCCAGCAGCTTGGAGTATGCGGCCGGCGAGCAGTACTTC. As protein: CASSLEYAAGEQYF.

V and J are TRBV4-1 and TRBJ2-1, with TRBD2 matching 7 bases. CDR1 is MGHRA and CDR2 is YSYEKL in the germline V gene. The CDR3 runs 13 residues. V was pared by 0 bases and J by 12 bases, with 5 bases of the junction left unmatched. CDR3: CASSQDAGGRQFF. In DNA form, the CDR3 reads TGCGCCAGCAGCCAAGATGCCGGCGGGAGGCAGTTCTTC.

J is TRBJ2-7 and V is TRBV28, with 13 bases aligning to TRBD2. The trim removed 5 bases at V and 5 bases at J, leaving 9 bases unmatched. Germline loops: CDR1 MDHEN, CDR2 SYDVKM. The CDR3 spans 16 residues. CDR3 region: CASSPTGLAGEHEQYF. The CDR3 bases are TGTGCCAGCAGTCCTACCGGACTAGCGGGAGAACACGAGCAGTACTTC.

The rearrangement uses TRBV29-1 and TRBJ2-1, with 11 bases that match TRBD2. Trimming at V came to 0 bases and at J to 6 bases, leaving 1 base not matched to a gene. The CDR3 runs 14 residues. Germline loops: CDR1 SQVTM, CDR2 ANQGSEA. CDR3 DNA sequence: TGCAGCGTTGAAGATAGCGGGAGGGCCAATGAGCAGTTCTTC. The encoded protein is CSVEDSGRANEQFF.

The CDR3 here is CASSRGTGRGSNQPQHF. CDR3 nucleotide sequence: TGTGCCAGTAGCCGTGGGACAGGGCGGGGAAGCAATCAGCCCCAGCATTTT. The rearrangement links TRBV19 to TRBJ1-5; the match to TRBD1 covers 9 bases. J was trimmed by 1 base and V by 6 bases; bases with no gene match: 10. CDR3 length: 17 amino acids. The germline V gene has CDR1 LNHDA and CDR2 SQIVND (reference sequence).

The CDR3 spells CASSHRGGYGYTF. The CDR3 nucleotides are TGTGCCAGCAGCCACAGGGGGGGCTATGGCTACACCTTC. The chain employs TRBV28 and TRBJ1-2; TRBD1 agrees at 8 bases. V shed 6 bases and J 4 bases; nucleotides not matched to a gene: 4. The CDR3 contains 13 residues. CDR1 and CDR2 from the germline V gene are MDHEN and SYDVKM.

The chain recombines TRBV27 with TRBJ2-5; a weak D match, TRBD1 (5 bases). Germline V gene data show CDR1 as MNHEY and CDR2 as SMNVEV (reference sequence). V lost 6 bases and J lost 4, with 15 bases in between. There are 14 residues in the CDR3. In DNA, the CDR3 is TGTGCCAGCAGGTTAACAGGTGGTCGAGAGACCCAGTACTTC. Amino acids: CASRLTGGRETQYF.

The chain links TRBV19 to TRBJ1-6, with a tentative D call TRBD1 (5 bases). V lost 5 bases and J 7 bases, leaving 12 bases between the germline ends. The CDR3 sequence is 14 residues long. Per the germline V gene, CDR1 is LNHDA and CDR2 is SQIVND (reference sequence). The DNA for the CDR3 is TGTGCCAGTAGTGCCTGGAAGGGGAATTCACCCCTCCACTTT. It is translated as CASSAWKGNSPLHF.

This clone appeared once. CDR3 nucleotide sequence: TGCGCCAGCAGCTTTGCTACTAGCGGGATCACAGATACGCAGTATTTT. Encoded protein: CASSFATSGITDTQYF. The chain is built from TRBV5-1 and TRBJ2-3; 10 bases fit TRBD2. CDR1 SGHRS and CDR2 YFSETQ come from the germline V gene. There are 16 residues in the CDR3. The trim removed 2 bases at V and 2 bases at J, leaving 5 bases unmatched.

The chain carries TRBV27 and TRBJ1-5; TRBD1 matches at 9 bases. J was trimmed by 3 bases and V by 5 bases; bases with no gene match: 2. The CDR3 contains 14 residues. Germline CDR1 and CDR2: MNHEY and SMNVEV (reference sequence). CDR3 region: CASSGTGNNQPQHF. CDR3 nucleotides: TGTGCCAGCAGTGGGACAGGGAACAATCAGCCCCAGCATTTT.

The chain joins TRBV27 to TRBJ1-5, with D possibly being TRBD1 (5 bases). V lost 4 bases and J lost 4, with 8 bases in between. Germline V gene lookup returns CDR1 MNHEY and CDR2 SMNVEV (reference sequence). The CDR3 is made up of 13 amino acids. The CDR3 reads CASSSGLNQPQHF. CDR3 in DNA: TGTGCCAGCAGTTCAGGGCTGAATCAGCCCCAGCATTTT.

CDR3 bases: TGTGCCAGCAGCCCTAGGGGTGGACTAGCGGGAGGGTACAATGAGCAGTTCTTC. Protein product: CASSPRGGLAGGYNEQFF. The chain uses TRBV7-8 and TRBJ2-1; TRBD2 matches 15 bases. The length of the CDR3 is 18 residues. Germline loops: CDR1 SGHVS, CDR2 FQNEAQ. Trimming cost V 5 bases and J 4 bases; bases outside gene matches: 9. The complete variable domain, with remaining parts taken from reference TRBV7-8 and TRBJ2-1, reads GAGVSQSPRYKVAKRGQDVALRCDPISGHVSLFWYQQALGQGPEFLTYFQNEAQLDKSGLPSDRFFAERPEGSVSTLKIQRTQQEDSAVYLCASSPRGGLAGGYNEQFFGPGTRLTVL.

The CDR3 protein is CATRETSGRYEQYF. Here the CDR3 DNA reads TGTGCCACCAGAGAGACTAGCGGGAGGTACGAGCAGTACTTC. The chain couples TRBV15 to TRBJ2-7; 13 bases map to TRBD2. CDR3 length equals 14 residues. Germline assignment: CDR1 LNHNV and CDR2 YYDKDF (reference sequence). J gave up 4 bases and V 6 bases, and 3 bases lay outside the gene matches.

The J gene is TRBJ1-3, the V gene TRBV28, with D perhaps TRBD1 (5 bases). Germline assignment: CDR1 MDHEN and CDR2 SYDVKM. V was clipped by 6 bases and J by 2 bases, with 11 bases between them. The CDR3 is 14 amino acids. The CDR3 loop is CASSPRGTGNTIYF. The CDR3 DNA follows: TGTGCCAGCAGCCCTAGGGGTACTGGAAACACCATATATTTT.

This chain's CDR3 is CASSQFVSTDTQYF. In nucleotides, the CDR3 is TGTGCCAGCAGCCAATTTGTGAGCACAGATACGCAGTATTTT. The chain joins TRBV14 to TRBJ2-3; D gene ambiguous. Deletions cut 2 bases from V and 0 bases from J, with 6 bases between. Germline V gene data show CDR1 as SGHDN and CDR2 as FVKESK. This CDR3 is 14 amino acids long.

The rearrangement links TRBV27 to TRBJ2-2; possibly TRBD1 or TRBD2 for D (6 bases each). The CDR3 totals 15 residues. Trimming took 5 bases from V and 4 from J, leaving 14 bases between them. CDR1 and CDR2 from the germline V gene are MNHEY and SMNVEV (reference sequence). For the CDR3, the DNA is TGTGCCAGCAGTGTGGGGGGCTCGAGCACCGGGGAGCTGTTTTTT. Encoded protein: CASSVGGSSTGELFF.

This chain joins TRBV7-9 and TRBJ2-5; 7 bases fit TRBD2. CDR3 length: 16 amino acids. CDR1 is SEHNR and CDR2 is FQNEAQ in the germline V gene (reference sequence). The ends lost 5 bases at V and 2 bases at J; junction bases unmatched: 11. In nucleotides, the CDR3 is TGTGCCAGCAGCACCGGTGAGGGACTATTTCAAGAGACCCAGTACTTC. Its protein product is CASSTGEGLFQETQYF.

V gene TRBV21-1 combines with J gene TRBJ2-7; the table's D gene call, TRBD1, was not cross checked with the DNA. TRBV21-1 is listed as a pseudogene. CDR3 length: 16 residues. CDR3 amino acids: CASSLTSGQGQVEQYF. CDR3 bases: TGTGCCAGCAGCCTGACCTCGGGACAGGGGCAGGTCGAGCAGTACTTC.

The rearrangement links TRBV19 to TRBJ2-3, with TRBD1 matching over 8 bases. V lost 3 bases and J lost 0; bases outside the gene matches: 2. This CDR3 is 15 amino acids long. Germline CDR1 is LNHDA and CDR2 is SQIVND (reference sequence). The CDR3 bases are TGTGCCAGTAGTATGGACAGGGCTAGCACAGATACGCAGTATTTT. Translating gives CASSMDRASTDTQYF. Variable domain in full (rest from reference TRBV19 and TRBJ2-3): DGGITQSPKYLFRKEGQNVTLSCEQNLNHDAMYWYRQDPGQGLRLIYYSQIVNDFQKGDIAEGYSVSREKKESFPLTVTSAQKNPTAFYLCASSMDRASTDTQYFGPGTRLTVL.

The chain combines TRBV5-1 with TRBJ2-1; D unclear. Germline CDR1 reads SGHRS; CDR2 reads YFSETQ. Trimming left V 5 bases short and J 8 bases short, with 17 bases between. This CDR3 region has 14 residues. The CDR3: CASSKGKGLYEQFF. CDR3 DNA sequence: TGCGCCAGCAGTAAGGGCAAAGGTCTCTATGAGCAGTTCTTC.

The V and J genes are TRBV10-1 and TRBJ2-5; D gene ambiguous. The germline V gene encodes CDR1 WNHNN and CDR2 SYGVQD (reference sequence). Trimming left V 2 bases short and J 4 bases short, with 11 bases between. The CDR3 sequence is 14 residues long. CDR3 sequence reads: CASSESGPGETQYF. The CDR3 nucleotides read TGCGCCAGCAGTGAGAGTGGACCAGGAGAGACCCAGTACTTC.

V is TRBV27 and J is TRBJ2-1; TRBD2 aligns across 8 bases. Per germline, CDR1 MNHEY and CDR2 SMNVEV (reference sequence). The CDR3 contains 15 residues. V was clipped by 5 bases and J by 10 bases; unmatched bases: 13. The CDR3 sequence: CASSEPGLGLVEQFF. CDR3 nucleotides: TGTGCCAGCAGTGAACCGGGACTAGGATTGGTCGAGCAGTTCTTC.

V is TRBV28 and J is TRBJ2-3; possible D gene TRBD1, 5 bases. Trimming removed 2 bases from V and 2 bases from J, with 11 bases in between. Looked up from germline, CDR1 is MDHEN and CDR2 is SYDVKM. The CDR3 has 15 residues. In DNA, the CDR3 is TGTGCCAGCAGTTTAACGACAGCCGCCACAGATACGCAGTATTTT. Amino acids: CASSLTTAATDTQYF. Filled out from reference TRBV28 and TRBJ2-3, the complete variable domain reads DVKVTQSSRYLVKRTGEKVFLECVQDMDHENMFWYRQDPGLGLRLIYFSYDVKMKEKGDIPEGYSVSREKKERFSLILESASTNQTSMYLCASSLTTAATDTQYFGPGTRLTVL.